These 28 T cell receptor beta chains originate from one sample sequenced in a study of cytomegalovirus exposure and HLA in healthy donors. PCR used 60 Vbeta primers and 13 Jbeta primers. The repertoire was sequenced with immunoSEQ multiplex PCR; TCRdb's copy has only in-frame clones and lacks some. The sample consists of around 110,000 clones, around 85% of them appearing once. The specimen sequenced was PBMCs. The origin of the receptors is a man aged 55 to 69 in good health and CMV-seronegative.

V usage is TRBV4-2 and J usage is TRBJ2-3, with no clear D. Germline V gene lookup returns CDR1 LGHNA and CDR2 YNFKEQ. The CDR3 sequence is 11 residues long. The V gene lost 1 base and the J gene lost 6 bases, with 2 bases spanning the gap. The CDR3 loop reads CASSQADTQYF. CDR3 nucleotide sequence: TGTGCCAGCAGCCAAGCGGATACGCAGTATTTT.

The chain joins TRBV14 to TRBJ1-4; a possible D gene is TRBD1 (6 bases). The CDR3 runs to 16 residues. V was pared by 4 bases and J by 2 bases, with 14 bases between. Germline lookup yields CDR1 SGHDN and CDR2 FVKESK. CDR3 loop: CASSPHTGITNEKLFF. The CDR3 DNA reads TGTGCCAGCAGCCCACATACAGGGATTACTAATGAAAAACTGTTTTTT.

For this clone: Its ends do not fully match the called genes, so a read error is possible. The chain uses TRBV11-2 and TRBJ2-5; TRBD2 matches at 10 bases. This CDR3 spans 16 amino acids. Per germline, CDR1 SGHAT and CDR2 FQNNGV. The CDR3 DNA is TGTGCCAGCAGCTTAGATATAGCGGGGGGCCAAAAGACCCAGTACTTC. Translation: CASSLDIAGGQKTQYF.

In its sample, this clone was seen a few times. The V gene is TRBV28, the J gene TRBJ1-3; 9 nucleotides agree with TRBD1. With 8 bases clipped from V and 2 bases from J, the junction kept 10 bases outside the gene matches. The CDR3 has 16 amino acids. CDR1 is MDHEN and CDR2 is SYDVKM in the germline V gene. CDR3 sequence (DNA): TGTGCCAGCTCGGGACAGGGAAATTTCGCTGGAAACACCATATATTTT. Amino acids: CASSGQGNFAGNTIYF.

The rearrangement uses TRBV5-1 and TRBJ1-3, with D hard to call. V was cut by 4 bases and J by 0 bases, with 11 bases left in between. CDR1 SGHRS and CDR2 YFSETQ come from the germline V gene. CDR3 length equals 15 residues. The CDR3 bases are TGCGCCAGCAGCCCGGAGGGTTCCTCTGGAAACACCATATATTTT. This encodes CASSPEGSSGNTIYF.

This clone was counted once. This sequence joins TRBV6-5 and TRBJ2-2; possible D gene TRBD2, 6 bases. Trimming cost V 6 bases and J 1 base, with 12 bases left between them. The CDR3 runs 15 residues. Germline lookup yields CDR1 MNHEY and CDR2 SVGAGI. CDR3 nucleotides: TGTGCCAGCAGGGCGCGGGGAGGGAACACCGGGGAGCTGTTTTTT. It specifies CASRARGGNTGELFF.

The J gene is TRBJ1-4, the V gene TRBV5-1; 9 bases fit TRBD1. V lost 6 bases to trimming and J lost 7 bases; unmatched junction nucleotides: 13. This CDR3 region has 16 residues. Germline loops: CDR1 SGHRS, CDR2 YFSETQ. CDR3 nucleotides: TGCGCCAGCACCATTGGGACAGGGTTAAATAGTGAAAAACTGTTTTTT. This gives the protein CASTIGTGLNSEKLFF.

The chain joins TRBV5-1 to TRBJ2-1; TRBD2 might be the D (6 bases). CDR1 SGHRS and CDR2 YFSETQ come from the germline V gene. The V gene lost 5 bases and the J gene lost 0 bases, with 15 bases spanning the gap. There are 16 residues in the CDR3. CDR3 in amino acids: CASRESSGNSYNEQFF. The CDR3 DNA reads TGCGCCAGCAGGGAAAGTAGCGGAAACTCCTACAATGAGCAGTTCTTC.

This rearrangement joins TRBV7-3 to TRBJ2-7; D not certain. Trimming took 0 bases from V and 4 from J, leaving 13 bases between them. CDR1 is SGHTA, CDR2 FQGTGA, per germline. The CDR3 contains 15 residues. The CDR3 protein is CASSLTSGQAYEQYF. CDR3 DNA: TGTGCCAGCAGCTTAACGTCTGGGCAGGCTTACGAGCAGTACTTC.

V gene TRBV5-1 combines with J gene TRBJ1-1; tentative D call: TRBD1 (6 bases). Between the trimmed V and J ends, which lost 5 bases and 2 bases, there was a span of 16 bases. The CDR3 has 15 amino acids. The germline CDR1 and CDR2 sequences are SGHRS and YFSETQ. CDR3 amino acids: CASSSLGASNTEAFF. Written as DNA, the CDR3 is TGCGCCAGCAGTTCCTTGGGGGCGTCAAACACTGAAGCTTTCTTT.

CDR3 DNA: TGCGCCAGCAGGGGGGCGGGGGACCCCACAGATACGCAGTATTTT. Translating gives CASRGAGDPTDTQYF. The chain joins TRBV5-1 to TRBJ2-3, with D maybe TRBD2 (7 bases). This CDR3 contains 15 residues. CDR1 and CDR2 (germline): SGHRS, YFSETQ. V was trimmed by 5 bases and J by 2 bases, leaving 15 bases between them.

DNA of the CDR3: TGTGCCAGCTCACCATCGGCAGGGGCAAATGGCTACACCTTC. It translates to CASSPSAGANGYTF. This sequence joins TRBV18 and TRBJ1-2; D is possibly TRBD1 (6 bases). Germline lookup yields CDR1 KGHSH and CDR2 LQKENI. This CDR3 comprises 14 residues. V lost 2 bases and J lost 6, with 13 bases in between.

The rearrangement links TRBV5-1 to TRBJ2-1; the match to TRBD1 covers 10 bases. Germline loops: CDR1 SGHRS, CDR2 YFSETQ. The CDR3 has 21 amino acids. Losses at the gene ends were 0 bases for V and 0 bases for J; bases not matched to a gene: 15. Here the CDR3 DNA reads TGCGCCAGCAGCTTGGTTTCCACCGGGACAGGGGTTTCAGGCTCCTACAATGAGCAGTTCTTC. Protein: CASSLVSTGTGVSGSYNEQFF.

V is TRBV18 and J is TRBJ1-2, with D possibly being TRBD1 (5 bases). Trimming removed 3 bases from V and 8 bases from J, with 10 bases in between. Germline lookup yields CDR1 KGHSH and CDR2 LQKENI. The CDR3 is made up of 12 amino acids. The CDR3 protein is CASSPEGYGYTF. CDR3 DNA sequence: TGTGCCAGCTCACCGGAGGGGTACGGCTACACCTTC.

This sequence joins TRBV7-9 and TRBJ2-3; a possible D gene is TRBD2 (6 bases). The germline gives CDR1 SEHNR, CDR2 FQNEAQ (reference sequence). Trimming pared 3 bases from V and 6 bases from J, leaving 7 bases between. The CDR3 is 12 amino acids. The CDR3 spells CASSFRGDTQYF. CDR3 DNA: TGTGCCAGCAGCTTTCGGGGGGATACGCAGTATTTT. Using reference TRBV7-9 and TRBJ2-3 for the parts outside the CDR3, the full variable domain is DTGVSQNPRHKITKRGQNVTFRCDPISEHNRLYWYRQTLGQGPEFLTYFQNEAQLEKSRLLSDRFSAERPKGSFSTLEIQRTEQGDSAMYLCASSFRGDTQYFGPGTRLTVL.

In this sample, this clone turned up once. The J gene is TRBJ1-2, the V gene TRBV19, with no clear D. V dropped 3 bases and J dropped 3 bases, with 5 bases sitting between them. CDR3 length equals 12 residues. Germline CDR1 and CDR2: LNHDA and SQIVND (reference sequence). In DNA, the CDR3 is TGTGCCAGTAGTATGAGGGACTATGGCTACACCTTC. Protein product: CASSMRDYGYTF.

The rearrangement links TRBV5-5 to TRBJ2-7; D perhaps matches TRBD2 (6 bases). Germline CDR1 reads SGHKS; CDR2 reads YYEKEE (reference sequence). The germline V and J ends were trimmed by 4 bases and 3 bases, with 17 bases remaining between them. The CDR3 runs 15 residues. As DNA, the CDR3 is TGTGCCAGCAGCCTCACGGACTACCGACTCTACGAGCAGTACTTC. It codes for CASSLTDYRLYEQYF.

The V call is TRBV28, the J call TRBJ2-6; the match to TRBD2 covers 8 bases. J gave up 0 bases and V 10 bases, and 11 bases lay outside the gene matches. The germline CDR1 and CDR2 sequences are MDHEN and SYDVKM. This CDR3 has 17 residues. The CDR3 DNA reads as TGTGCCATTTCAGGAGCGGGGGTAACCTCTGGGGCCAACGTCCTGACTTTC. Translated: CAISGAGVTSGANVLTF.

V usage is TRBV25-1 and J usage is TRBJ1-5; TRBD1 is a possible D gene (5 bases). V was trimmed by 1 base and J by 4 bases, leaving 8 bases between them. Germline V gene data show CDR1 as MGHDK and CDR2 as SYGVNS. This CDR3 has 14 amino acids. Here the CDR3 DNA reads TGTGCCAGCAGTGAATTGGGGCTAAATCAGCCCCAGCATTTT. It codes for CASSELGLNQPQHF.

This clone has a handful of counts. This chain joins TRBV9 and TRBJ2-1; tentative D call: TRBD2 (7 bases). CDR3 length: 13 amino acids. Trimming shortened V by 2 bases and J by 9 bases, and 12 bases separated the two germline ends. Per germline, CDR1 SGDLS and CDR2 YYNGEE. The CDR3 DNA follows: TGTGCCAGCAGCGTCGCGGGGGCGAGTGAGCAGTTCTTC. Translating gives CASSVAGASEQFF.

The J gene is TRBJ2-1, the V gene TRBV25-1, with 8 bases lining up with TRBD1. The CDR3 has 15 residues. Germline assignment: CDR1 MGHDK and CDR2 SYGVNS. The junction had 5 bases not matched to a gene; V was cut back by 2 bases and J by 5 bases. The CDR3 region is CASSEGTGLNNEQFF. CDR3 bases: TGTGCCAGCAGTGAAGGGACAGGATTGAACAATGAGCAGTTCTTC. Combining the CDR3 with reference TRBV25-1 and TRBJ2-1 gives the whole variable domain EADIYQTPRYLVIGTGKKITLECSQTMGHDKMYWYQQDPGMELHLIHYSYGVNSTEKGDLSSESTVSRIRTEHFPLTLESARPSHTSQYLCASSEGTGLNNEQFFGPGTRLTVL.

The chain joins TRBV6-1 to TRBJ2-7; D unclear. The V end lost 7 bases, the J end lost 0 bases, and 13 bases lay between the germline ends. Looked up from germline, CDR1 is MNHNS and CDR2 is SASEGT. The CDR3 sequence is 14 residues long. The CDR3 nucleotides are TGTGCCAGCACCCCCGAAACCAGCTCCTACGAGCAGTACTTC. Translating it yields CASTPETSSYEQYF.

The chain is built from TRBV5-6 and TRBJ1-2, with 7 bases lining up with TRBD1. This CDR3 has 14 amino acids. V shed 2 bases and J 8 bases; nucleotides not matched to a gene: 9. Germline V gene sequence: CDR1 SGHDT, CDR2 YYEEEE. For the CDR3, the DNA is TGTGCCAGCAGCTTATACAAGACAGGGTACGGCTACACCTTC. Its translation: CASSLYKTGYGYTF.

This clone turned up a few times. V and J are TRBV2 and TRBJ1-5, with TRBD1 matching 8 bases. The CDR3 spans 15 residues. V lost 6 bases and J lost 9; bases outside the gene matches: 13. Germline CDR1 reads SNHLY; CDR2 reads FYNNEI. The CDR3 protein is CASSETGERIWPQHF. Here the CDR3 DNA reads TGTGCCAGCAGCGAGACAGGGGAGAGGATATGGCCCCAGCATTTT.

CDR3 in amino acids: CSASFRDTQYF. CDR3 DNA: TGCAGTGCTAGTTTTAGAGATACGCAGTATTTT. The chain employs TRBV20-1 and TRBJ2-3; D gene ambiguous. Trimming took off 3 bases at V and 5 bases at J, with 6 bases between the two ends. The CDR3 runs 11 residues. Germline V gene data show CDR1 as DFQATT and CDR2 as SNEGSKA (reference sequence).

The genes are TRBV6-6 and TRBJ1-1; D is perhaps TRBD1 (5 bases). This CDR3 has 12 residues. V was pared by 5 bases and J by 1 base, with 5 bases between. Germline lookup yields CDR1 MNHNY and CDR2 SVGAGI (reference sequence). CDR3 loop: CASSTGNTEAFF. For the CDR3, the DNA is TGTGCCAGCAGTACAGGGAACACTGAAGCTTTCTTT.

The rearrangement joins TRBV4-1 to TRBJ2-6; 11 nucleotides align to TRBD1. J gave up 2 bases and V 3 bases, and 9 bases lay outside the gene matches. CDR1 is MGHRA and CDR2 is YSYEKL in the germline V gene. The CDR3 totals 19 residues. CDR3 loop: CASSQGRVGQGAGANVLTF. The CDR3 region has the DNA TGCGCCAGCAGCCAGGGGCGTGTGGGACAGGGGGCTGGGGCCAACGTCCTGACTTTC.

This chain links TRBV9 with TRBJ2-5, with unresolved D. Germline V gene data show CDR1 as SGDLS and CDR2 as YYNGEE. The CDR3 length is 14 residues. Trimming took 0 bases from V and 3 from J, leaving 9 bases between them. Written as DNA, the CDR3 is TGTGCCAGCAGCGTAGGGGCGAGAGAAGAGACCCAGTACTTC. It codes for CASSVGAREETQYF. Based on the CDR3 plus reference TRBV9 and TRBJ2-5, the full variable domain is DSGVTQTPKHLITATGQRVTLRCSPRSGDLSVYWYQQSLDQGLQFLIQYYNGEERAKGNILERFSAQQFPDLHSELNLSSLELGDSALYFCASSVGAREETQYFGPGTRLLVL.